A selection of T cell receptor beta chains follows, all from one sample in a study of cytomegalovirus exposure and HLA in healthy donors. Assay used: immunoSEQ multiplex PCR; TCRdb lists only in-frame clones, some missing. The table has 150,000 to 200,000 clones, 75% to 90% seen once. The sequenced sample consisted of PBMCs. The receptors were gathered from a woman aged 45-60 years in good health and CMV-seropositive. Both conserved end residues are part of each CDR3. The D gene is left open where the match is weak. The size field is filled for only some rows; it gives once, few, many or a size class.

D	V	size	J	DNA	CDR3
NA	TRBV7-6	NA	TRBJ2-7	TGTGCTAGCAGCTTCCAGGTGAGGGACGAGCAGTACTTC	CASSFQVRDEQYF
TRBD1	TRBV27	NA	TRBJ1-1	TGTGCCAGCTCAAGGGACAGGGCGAACACTGAAGCTTTCTTT	CASSRDRANTEAFF
TRBD2	TRBV5-1	NA	TRBJ2-3	TGCGCCAGCTCCTTTGGGGCGGGGGCAGATACGCAGTATTTT	CASSFGAGADTQYF
NA	TRBV5-6	NA	TRBJ2-7	TGTGCCAGCAGCTTGGGGTGGGGGGACTCCTACGAGCAGTACTTC	CASSLGWGDSYEQYF
NA	TRBV27	NA	TRBJ2-5	TGTGCCAGCAGTTTAGGCAGATACCAAGAGACCCAGTACTTC	CASSLGRYQETQYF
TRBD2	TRBV5-1	NA	TRBJ2-2	TGCGCCAGCAGCTTAGTCAGCGGGGGGGGCATCGGGGAGCTGTTTTTT	CASSLVSGGGIGELFF
TRBD1	TRBV9	few	TRBJ1-1	TGTGCCAGCAGCGCCCGACAGGGGGAAGCTTTCTTT	CASSARQGEAFF
NA	TRBV7-9	NA	TRBJ1-1	TGTGCCAGCAGCTTACAGGAGAACACTGAAGCTTTCTTT	CASSLQENTEAFF
TRBD1	TRBV18	NA	TRBJ1-6	TGTGCCAGCTCACCTGCACAGGGGGCTTCACCCCTCCACTTT	CASSPAQGASPLHF
NA	TRBV23-1	once	TRBJ2-1	TGCGCCAGCAGTCAATCGTCTGGGGCCGCCAATGAGCAGTTCTTC	CASSQSSGAANEQFF
NA	TRBV15	NA	TRBJ2-2	TGTGCCACCAGCAGATCACAGGGTTCGACCGGGGAGCTGTTTTTT	CATSRSQGSTGELFF
TRBD1	TRBV13	NA	TRBJ2-2	TGTGCCAGCAGCTGGGGACAGGGCCACGGGGAGCTGTTTTTT	CASSWGQGHGELFF
TRBD1	TRBV18	NA	TRBJ1-2	TGTGCCAGCTCCCAGGACAGGGTCCCCTCCGGCTACACCTTC	CASSQDRVPSGYTF
NA	TRBV2	once	TRBJ1-2	TGTGCCAGCTCCCTGAGAAGCTCCTATGGCTACACCTTC	CASSLRSSYGYTF
NA	TRBV7-9	NA	TRBJ1-4	TGTGCCAGCAGCTTAGGCATTCCGGGGGCAACTAATGAAAAACTGTTTTTT	CASSLGIPGATNEKLFF
TRBD1	TRBV5-1	once	TRBJ1-2	TGCGCCAGCAGCTTGGACCCAGACAGGGGAGGTGGCTACACCTTC	CASSLDPDRGGGYTF
TRBD1	TRBV28	NA	TRBJ2-7	TGTGCCAGCAGCGAAATCCAGGGGGCACCCTACGAGCAGTACTTC	CASSEIQGAPYEQYF
TRBD1	TRBV6-6	NA	TRBJ2-7	TGTGCCAGCAGTTACTCGCCAGGGGGCTCCTACGAGCAGTACTTC	CASSYSPGGSYEQYF
TRBD1	TRBV27	NA	TRBJ1-4	TGTGCCAGCAGTCCCCTCAGAACAGGGGGAATTAATGAAAAACTGTTTTTT	CASSPLRTGGINEKLFF
NA	TRBV12-5	NA	TRBJ1-5	TGTGCTAGTGGTTTGTATGGGCCCTATCAGCCCCAGCATTTT	CASGLYGPYQPQHF
NA	TRBV7-3	NA	TRBJ2-7	TGTGCCAGCAGTTCAACAGGGTTAGGCGAGCAGTACTTC	CASSSTGLGEQYF
TRBD1	TRBV5-8	NA	TRBJ2-3	TGTGCCAGCAGGAAGACAGGGGGCACACGCACAGATACGCAGTATTTT	CASRKTGGTRTDTQYF
NA	TRBV30	NA	TRBJ1-2	TGTGCCTGGACTGTTCAGGGGTTCTCGGGTTCTAACTATGGCTACACCTTC	CAWTVQGFSGSNYGYTF
NA	TRBV18	NA	TRBJ1-2	TGTGCCAGCTCAGCCAGGGCCGAATATGGCTACACCTTC	CASSARAEYGYTF
TRBD1	TRBV18	NA	TRBJ2-5	TGTGCCAGCTCACCCGGGACAGGGGGCGAAGAGACCCAGTACTTC	CASSPGTGGEETQYF
TRBD1	TRBV11-2	once	TRBJ2-1	TGTGCCAGCAGGACAGGGGGCAATAGGCCGTTCTTC	CASRTGGNRPFF
NA	TRBV4-2	NA	TRBJ1-1	TGTGCCAGCAGCCAAGAAGGGGGTGGGGCTAGGGCTGAAGCTTTCTTT	CASSQEGGGARAEAFF
NA	TRBV6-1	NA	TRBJ2-1	TGTGCCAGCCGAAGACAGCCCTCCTACAATGAGCAGTTCTTC	CASRRQPSYNEQFF
NA	TRBV6-5	NA	TRBJ1-2	TGTGCCAGCAGTTTACAGGGCTATGGCTACACCTTC	CASSLQGYGYTF
NA	TRBV4-3	NA	TRBJ1-3	TGCGCCAGCAGCCAAGGACAGCTAAACACCATATATTTT	CASSQGQLNTIYF
NA	TRBV7-2	NA	TRBJ1-3	TGTGCCAGCAGCGGGTTGGGCGTCAACTCTGGAAACACCGTATATTTT	CASSGLGVNSGNTVYF
NA	TRBV19	once	TRBJ2-2	TGTGCCACCCCGAGGAGGGGGCGGACCGGGGAGCTGTTTTTT	CATPRRGRTGELFF
NA	TRBV19	NA	TRBJ1-6	TGTGCCAGTAGTTCTGATCGGGCCCTCCACTTT	CASSSDRALHF
NA	TRBV6-5	NA	TRBJ2-3	TGTGCCAGCAGACAGGGCTGGCGGACAGATACGCAGTATTTT	CASRQGWRTDTQYF
NA	TRBV6-5	NA	TRBJ2-2	TGTGCCAGCAGTTACTCTGAGAGGGGGTTGACCGGGGAGCTGTTTTTT	CASSYSERGLTGELFF
TRBD1	TRBV28	NA	TRBJ1-4	TGTGCCAGCAGTTTGGACAGGTCTGCAACTAATGAAAAACTGTTTTTT	CASSLDRSATNEKLFF
NA	TRBV5-1	NA	TRBJ2-3	TGCGCCAGCAGCCAAAAAGGCAGCGACACAGATACGCAGTATTTT	CASSQKGSDTDTQYF
NA	TRBV7-6	NA	TRBJ1-4	TGTGCCAGCAGCCGCCAGCAGGGGTATAATGAAAAACTGTTTTTT	CASSRQQGYNEKLFF